This T cell receptor (beta chain) was retrieved from a study of T-cell reconstitution after alpha-beta-depleted transplantation in children. This clonotype has just a few counts. What it binds is not known. Broader study findings: One year post-transplant, T-cell counts and diversity were largely derived from T cells produced anew. Approximately two months post-transplant, alpha-beta T cells reportedly originated from several hundred expanded graft clones. Some patients owed their high day-60 TCRbeta diversity to surviving recipient T cells and thymic progenitors.

The V end was cut by 6 bases, the J end by 9 bases, with 25 bases between. The CDR3 contains 15 residues. Germline values: CDR1 SQVTM, CDR2 ANQGSEA. Researchers prepared the TCRbeta library using unique molecular identifiers, the study reports. TCRdb reprocessed the PCR reads via MiXCR and lists one record per CDR3 protein. The sample includes fewer than 550,000 distinct CDR3 sequences, under 20% of them seen just once. The genes are TRBV29-1 and TRBJ2-3, with D maybe TRBD1 (6 bases). The input for sequencing was PBMCs, mostly from graft donor cells, taken 360 days after TCRalphabeta/CD19-depleted stem cell transplant. The TCR comes from a boy younger than two who had a stem cell transplant for Wiskott-Aldrich syndrome, so the T cells may come from the graft donor. CDR3: CSVVLYRVYRKTQYF. The CDR3 DNA is TGCAGCGTCGTCCTCTACAGGGTTTACCGAAAGACGCAGTATTTT.